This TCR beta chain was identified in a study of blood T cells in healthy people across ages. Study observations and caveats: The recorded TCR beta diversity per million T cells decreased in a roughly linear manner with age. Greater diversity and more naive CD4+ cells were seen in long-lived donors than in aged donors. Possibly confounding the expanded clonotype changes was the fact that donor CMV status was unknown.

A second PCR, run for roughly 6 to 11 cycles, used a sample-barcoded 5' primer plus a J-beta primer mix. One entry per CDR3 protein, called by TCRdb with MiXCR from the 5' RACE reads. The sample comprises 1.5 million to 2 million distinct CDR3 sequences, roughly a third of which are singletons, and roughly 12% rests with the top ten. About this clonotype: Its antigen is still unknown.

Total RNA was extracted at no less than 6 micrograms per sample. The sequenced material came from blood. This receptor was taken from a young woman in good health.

CDR3 sequence: CASSFTPRELNYGYTF. The CDR3 nucleotides are TGTGCCAGCAGTTTCACCCCCCGGGAGCTTAACTATGGCTACACCTTC. The rearrangement uses TRBV28 and TRBJ1-2; D is unclear. The CDR3 runs 16 residues. V lost 3 bases, J lost 1 base, and 15 bases lay in between. The germline CDR1 and CDR2 sequences are MDHEN and SYDVKM.